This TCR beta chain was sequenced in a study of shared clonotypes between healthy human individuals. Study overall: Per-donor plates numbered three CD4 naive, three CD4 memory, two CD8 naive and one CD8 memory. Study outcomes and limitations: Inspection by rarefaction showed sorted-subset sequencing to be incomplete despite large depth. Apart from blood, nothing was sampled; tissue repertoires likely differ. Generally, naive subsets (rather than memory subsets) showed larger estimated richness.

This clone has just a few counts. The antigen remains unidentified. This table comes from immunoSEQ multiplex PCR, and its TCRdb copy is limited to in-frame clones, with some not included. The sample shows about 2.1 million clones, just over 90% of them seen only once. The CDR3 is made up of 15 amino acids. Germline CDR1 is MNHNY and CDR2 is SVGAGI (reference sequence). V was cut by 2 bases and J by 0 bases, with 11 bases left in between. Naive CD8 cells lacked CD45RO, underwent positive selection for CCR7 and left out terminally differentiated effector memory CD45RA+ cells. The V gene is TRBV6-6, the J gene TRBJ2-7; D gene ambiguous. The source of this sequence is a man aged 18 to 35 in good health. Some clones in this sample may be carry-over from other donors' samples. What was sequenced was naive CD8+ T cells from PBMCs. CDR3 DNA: TGTGCCAGCAGTTACAGACTCCGAAGCTCCTACGAGCAGTACTTC. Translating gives CASSYRLRSSYEQYF.